The 7 T cell receptor beta chains below all came from one sample that was sequenced in a study of T cell repertoires in cytomegalovirus infection. Each CDR3 protein is one row after TCRdb ran MiXCR on the reads. Among around 100,000 distinct CDR3 sequences listed, 15% to 20% were seen once. The sequenced material came from PBMCs. The source is a human donor in good health (CMV status not recorded). Some clones in this sample may be carry-over from other donors' samples.

This clonotype appeared a few times. The genes are TRBV4-3 and TRBJ2-1; tentative D call: TRBD1 (6 bases). Germline loops: CDR1 LGHNA, CDR2 YSLEER. The CDR3 extends over 13 amino acids. Between the trimmed V and J ends, which lost 4 bases and 8 bases, there was a span of 12 bases. In DNA form, the CDR3 reads TGCGCCAGCAGCCTCGACAGGTGGGATGAGCAGTTCTTC. The encoded protein is CASSLDRWDEQFF.

This sequence joins TRBV12-3 or TRBV12-4 and TRBJ1-5, with D perhaps TRBD1 (6 bases). The germline V and J ends were trimmed by 6 bases and 6 bases, with 18 bases remaining between them. This CDR3 contains 15 residues. CDR3 sequence reads: CASRPNTGKPQPQHF. The CDR3, as DNA: TGTGCCAGCAGACCGAATACAGGGAAACCTCAGCCCCAGCATTTT.

The genes are TRBV7-1 and TRBJ2-3, with TRBD1 matching 7 bases. TRBV7-1 is an open reading frame whose function is uncertain. The junction had 6 bases not matched to a gene; V was cut back by 5 bases and J by 4 bases. This CDR3 contains 14 residues. CDR3 residues: CASSTLTGSDTQYF. In DNA form, the CDR3 reads TGTGCCAGCAGCACCCTGACAGGGTCAGATACGCAGTATTTT.

This clonotype was observed at least ten times. The J gene is TRBJ1-1, the V gene TRBV28; D remains unclear. The CDR3 has 13 residues. Trimming cost V 3 bases and J 6 bases, with 11 bases left between them. Germline V gene data show CDR1 as MDHEN and CDR2 as SYDVKM. The CDR3 bases are TGTGCCAGCAGTTTGACTGATATCCCTGAAGCTTTCTTT. This gives the protein CASSLTDIPEAFF.

The sample holds a few counts of this clonotype. The rearrangement joins TRBV10-3 to TRBJ1-1, with D hard to call. The CDR3 loop spans 15 amino acids. Per germline, CDR1 ENHRY and CDR2 SYGVKD. Trimming took off 0 bases at V and 0 bases at J, with 8 bases between the two ends. The CDR3 DNA is TGTGCCATCAGTGAGTCTGGCACCTTGAACACTGAAGCTTTCTTT. It encodes CAISESGTLNTEAFF.

This clonotype has only a few counts. The genes are TRBV3-1 and TRBJ1-2; 7 bases line up with TRBD1. V dropped 5 bases and J dropped 4; count of bases not matched to a gene: 7. Looked up from germline, CDR1 is LGHDT and CDR2 is YNNKEL (reference sequence). The CDR3 is 14 amino acids. CDR3 protein: CASSGNRGAYGYTF. In nucleotides, the CDR3 is TGTGCCAGCAGCGGAAACAGGGGAGCCTATGGCTACACCTTC.

The chain carries TRBV20-1 and TRBJ2-7; 9 bases are a match to TRBD2. This CDR3 is 16 amino acids long. With 5 bases clipped from V and 0 bases from J, the junction kept 11 bases outside the gene matches. CDR1 and CDR2 (germline): DFQATT, SNEGSKA (reference sequence). For the CDR3, the DNA is TGCAGTGCTTCCTCTAAGGGTAGCGGGAGCTCCTACGAGCAGTACTTC. Encoded protein: CSASSKGSGSSYEQYF.